This TCR beta chain stems from a study of vaccination and CD4 T cells after COVID-19. Background on the study: Cells were stimulated with overlapping spike peptide pools from SARS-CoV-2, HCoV-NL63, HCoV-OC43 and HCoV-229E.

Noted treatment: 10-day PBMC culture with coronavirus spike peptide pools or control peptides (ViraFEST assay). ViraFEST used peptide pools to expand antigen-specific T cells, then sequenced TCRs. Sequence data for DNA of cultured CD4+ T cells were generated by the Oncomine TCR Beta short-read assay. TCRdb ran MiXCR on the PCR reads and lists one entry per CDR3 protein. Among roughly 14,000 distinct CDR3 sequences listed, 40% to 55% were seen once. Trimming removed 1 base at V and 5 bases at J, with 3 bases between. Looked up from germline, CDR1 is MDHEN and CDR2 is SYDVKM. The CDR3 covers 12 residues. Concerning this clonotype itself: Its cognate antigen is unknown.

The sequence was obtained from a human donor who had recovered from COVID-19. The material sequenced was CD4+ T cells from blood, cultured in vitro, taken before SARS-CoV-2 vaccination. The chain employs TRBV28 and TRBJ1-5; D not certain. The CDR3 spells CASSLSHQPQHF. The CDR3 nucleotides read TGTGCCAGCAGTTTATCTCATCAGCCCCAGCATTTT.